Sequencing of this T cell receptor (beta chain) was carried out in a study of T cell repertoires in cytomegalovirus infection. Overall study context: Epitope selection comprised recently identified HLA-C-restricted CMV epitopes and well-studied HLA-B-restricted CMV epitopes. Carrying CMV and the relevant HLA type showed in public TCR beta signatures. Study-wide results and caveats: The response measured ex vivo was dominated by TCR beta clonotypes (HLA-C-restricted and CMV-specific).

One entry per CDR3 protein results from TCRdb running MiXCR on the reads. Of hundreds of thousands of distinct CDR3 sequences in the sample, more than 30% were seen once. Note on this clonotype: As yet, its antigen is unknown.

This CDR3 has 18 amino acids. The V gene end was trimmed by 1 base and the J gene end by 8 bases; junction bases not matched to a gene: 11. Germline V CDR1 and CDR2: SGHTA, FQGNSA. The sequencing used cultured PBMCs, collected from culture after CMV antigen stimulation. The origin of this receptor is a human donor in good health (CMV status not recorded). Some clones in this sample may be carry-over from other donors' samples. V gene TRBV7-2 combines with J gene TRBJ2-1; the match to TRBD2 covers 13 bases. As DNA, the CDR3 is TGTGCCAGCAGCTTAGGACTAGCGGGAGGCTCGATAAGGCATGAGCAGTTCTTC. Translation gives CASSLGLAGGSIRHEQFF.